This note documents a single TCR beta chain sequence. Germline loops: CDR1 SEHNR, CDR2 FQNEAQ (reference sequence). The CDR3 spans 16 residues. V lost 5 bases and J lost 4, with 17 bases in between. The entry originates in a study of blood T cell repertoires in COVID-19. The table came from immunoSEQ multiplex PCR; TCRdb's copy has only in-frame clones and leaves some out. The table has around 250,000 clones, 85% seen once. Participants spanned ages 18 to 89 years and resided in fewer than 30 US areas. This chain joins TRBV7-9 and TRBJ1-4; weak D call: TRBD1 (5 bases). Input material: PBMCs or T cells enriched from blood (not recorded which). The source is a woman aged 45-65 years with acute COVID-19. The CDR3 nucleotides read TGTGCCAGCAGCAAGGACACCACAGAGTTTAATGAAAAACTGTTTTTT. It encodes CASSKDTTEFNEKLFF.